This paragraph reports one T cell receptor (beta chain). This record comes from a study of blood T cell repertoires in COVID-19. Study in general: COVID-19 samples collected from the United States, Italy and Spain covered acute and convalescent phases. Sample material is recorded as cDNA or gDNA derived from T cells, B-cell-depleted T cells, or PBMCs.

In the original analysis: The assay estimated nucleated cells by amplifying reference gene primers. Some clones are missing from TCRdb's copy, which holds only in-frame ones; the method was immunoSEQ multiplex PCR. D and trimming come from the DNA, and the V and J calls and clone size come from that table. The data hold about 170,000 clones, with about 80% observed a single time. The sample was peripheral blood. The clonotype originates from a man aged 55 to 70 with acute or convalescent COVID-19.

The CDR3 loop is CASSLDTSGGYSTDTQYF. CDR3 in DNA: TGTGCCAGCAGCTTGGACACTAGCGGGGGGTATAGCACAGATACGCAGTATTTT. The chain joins TRBV5-6 to TRBJ2-3; 12 bases match TRBD2. CDR1 is SGHDT and CDR2 is YYEEEE in the germline V gene. Trimming took 0 bases from V and 0 from J; bases not matched to a gene: 5. This CDR3 has 18 amino acids.